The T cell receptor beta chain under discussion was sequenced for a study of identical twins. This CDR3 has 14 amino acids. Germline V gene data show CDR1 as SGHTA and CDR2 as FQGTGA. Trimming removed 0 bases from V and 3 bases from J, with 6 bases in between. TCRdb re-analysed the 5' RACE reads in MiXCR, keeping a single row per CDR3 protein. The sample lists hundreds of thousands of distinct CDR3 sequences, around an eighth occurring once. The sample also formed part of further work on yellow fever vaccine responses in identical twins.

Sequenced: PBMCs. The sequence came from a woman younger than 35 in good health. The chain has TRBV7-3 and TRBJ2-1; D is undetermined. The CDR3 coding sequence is TGTGCCAGCAGCTTAACGCAGGACTACAATGAGCAGTTCTTC. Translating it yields CASSLTQDYNEQFF.